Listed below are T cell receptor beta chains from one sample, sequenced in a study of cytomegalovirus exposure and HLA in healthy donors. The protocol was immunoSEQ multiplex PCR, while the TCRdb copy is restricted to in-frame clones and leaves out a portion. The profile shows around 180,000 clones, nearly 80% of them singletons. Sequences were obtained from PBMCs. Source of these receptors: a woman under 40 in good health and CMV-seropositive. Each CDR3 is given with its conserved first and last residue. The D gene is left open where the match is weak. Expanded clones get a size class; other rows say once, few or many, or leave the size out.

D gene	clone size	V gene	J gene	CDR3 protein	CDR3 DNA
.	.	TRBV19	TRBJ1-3	CASSISVLSGNTIYF	TGTGCCAGTAGTATATCGGTCCTCTCTGGAAACACCATATATTTT
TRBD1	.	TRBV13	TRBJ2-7	CASGLHTPQGDRTYEQYF	TGTGCCAGCGGGCTGCATACACCACAGGGGGACCGAACCTACGAGCAGTACTTC
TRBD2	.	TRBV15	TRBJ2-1	CATSRGRRGTYNEQFF	TGTGCCACCAGCAGAGGACGGCGGGGGACCTACAATGAGCAGTTCTTC
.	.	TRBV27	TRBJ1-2	CASSPLGADQSSYGYTF	TGTGCCAGCAGCCCTTTGGGGGCAGACCAAAGCTCCTATGGCTACACCTTC
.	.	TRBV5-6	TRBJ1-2	CASSSEGGGYTF	TGTGCCAGCAGCTCGGAAGGAGGAGGCTACACCTTC
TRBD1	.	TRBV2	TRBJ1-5	CASSIRDRPQHF	TGTGCCAGCAGTATACGGGACAGGCCCCAGCATTTT
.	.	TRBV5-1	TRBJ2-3	CASSLGQNFPLSTDTQYF	TGCGCCAGCAGCTTGGGGCAGAATTTCCCCCTTAGCACAGATACGCAGTATTTT
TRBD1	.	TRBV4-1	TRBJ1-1	CASSQTGQTMEAFF	TGCGCCAGCAGCCAAACGGGACAGACGATGGAAGCTTTCTTT
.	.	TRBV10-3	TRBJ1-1	CAISEGRGGEAFF	TGTGCCATCAGTGAGGGTAGGGGGGGTGAAGCTTTCTTT
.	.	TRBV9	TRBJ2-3	CASSYILDTQYF	TGTGCCAGCAGCTACATTCTGGATACGCAGTATTTT
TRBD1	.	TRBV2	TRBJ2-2	CASSGQGDTGELFF	TGTGCCAGCAGCGGACAGGGAGACACCGGGGAGCTGTTTTTT
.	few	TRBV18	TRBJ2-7	CASSPGDYSYEQYF	TGTGCCAGCTCACCAGGAGACTACTCCTACGAGCAGTACTTC
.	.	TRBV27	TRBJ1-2	CASMNPGHGYTF	TGTGCCAGCATGAACCCAGGGCACGGCTACACCTTC
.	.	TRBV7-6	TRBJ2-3	CASSLGPRTDTQYF	TGTGCCAGCAGCTTAGGGCCCCGCACAGATACGCAGTATTTT
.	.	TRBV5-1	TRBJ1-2	CASSPWTEERGGYTF	TGCGCCAGCAGCCCCTGGACAGAAGAACGGGGTGGCTACACCTTC
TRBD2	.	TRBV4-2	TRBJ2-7	CASSQSGTSGRGGHEQYF	TGTGCCAGCAGCCAATCCGGGACTAGCGGGAGAGGGGGACACGAGCAGTACTTC
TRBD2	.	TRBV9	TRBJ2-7	CASSVDQREAYEQYF	TGTGCCAGCAGCGTAGACCAGCGGGAAGCCTACGAGCAGTACTTC
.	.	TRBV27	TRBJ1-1	CATRTIADNTEAFF	TGTGCCACCAGAACCATAGCGGATAACACTGAAGCTTTCTTT
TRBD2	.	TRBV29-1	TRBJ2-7	CSVPLTSGNHEQYF	TGCAGCGTCCCACTGACTAGCGGGAACCACGAGCAGTACTTC
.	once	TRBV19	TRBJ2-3	CASSNGQSGTDTQYF	TGTGCCAGTAGTAATGGACAATCGGGCACAGATACGCAGTATTTT
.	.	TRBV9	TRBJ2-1	CASSFRPLRDEQFF	TGTGCCAGCAGCTTCAGACCCCTCCGGGATGAGCAGTTCTTC
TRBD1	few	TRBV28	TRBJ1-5	CASTLDRVIQPQHF	TGTGCCAGCACCCTGGACAGGGTGATTCAGCCCCAGCATTTT